The 27 T cell receptor beta chains in this list originate from one sample, sequenced in a study of T cell repertoires in cytomegalovirus infection. Using its own MiXCR run on the reads, TCRdb lists one record per CDR3 protein. This sample carries 200,000 to 250,000 distinct CDR3 sequences, less than 50% of them seen once, and the ten largest clones take 59%. Antigen specificity for these receptors is unknown. The input for sequencing was CD8+ T cells from cultured PBMCs, taken from culture after CMV antigen stimulation. These receptors all come from a human donor in good health (CMV status not recorded). Some clones in this sample may be carry-over from other donors' samples.

V is TRBV4-2 and J is TRBJ2-6; D possibly corresponds to TRBD1 (5 bases). The V and J ends lost 3 bases and 2 bases respectively, with 17 bases between them. Germline CDR1 and CDR2: LGHNA and YNFKEQ. The CDR3 is 18 residues long. The CDR3 region has the DNA TGTGCCAGCAGCCAGGACGACAGTAGGTCGGCTGGGGCCAACGTCCTGACTTTC. Protein product: CASSQDDSRSAGANVLTF.

This clonotype was observed a single time. The V call is TRBV27, the J call TRBJ1-1; D is ambiguous. Between the trimmed V and J ends, which lost 4 bases and 1 base, there was a span of 19 bases. The CDR3 is made up of 17 amino acids. Germline CDR1 reads MNHEY; CDR2 reads SMNVEV (reference sequence). The CDR3 loop is CASSSLSSRRQNTEAFF. CDR3 coding DNA: TGTGCCAGCAGTTCACTATCTTCCCGACGGCAGAACACTGAAGCTTTCTTT.

The chain combines TRBV2 with TRBJ2-7, with 11 bases fitting TRBD2. Per the germline V gene, CDR1 is SNHLY and CDR2 is FYNNEI. This CDR3 is built from 17 residues. V dropped 3 bases and J dropped 0; count of bases not matched to a gene: 7. CDR3 DNA sequence: TGTGCCAGCAGTGAGAACTTGGGACTAGCGGACTCCTACGAGCAGTACTTC. Protein sequence: CASSENLGLADSYEQYF. The full variable domain, in which reference TRBV2 and TRBJ2-7 provide the parts outside the CDR3, is EPEVTQTPSHQVTQMGQEVILRCVPISNHLYFYWYRQILGQKVEFLVSFYNNEISEKSEIFDDQFSVERPDGSNFTLKIRSTKLEDSAMYFCASSENLGLADSYEQYFGPGTRLTVT.

The chain uses TRBV7-2 and TRBJ2-5; possibly TRBD1 for D (6 bases). CDR1 SGHTA and CDR2 FQGNSA come from the germline V gene. The germline V and J ends were trimmed by 4 bases and 4 bases, with 16 bases remaining between them. The CDR3 is 15 residues long. CDR3 protein: CASSSLGQGIETQYF. In nucleotides, the CDR3 is TGTGCCAGCAGCTCCCTGGGGCAGGGGATAGAGACCCAGTACTTC. Looking up the rest from reference TRBV7-2 and TRBJ2-5 gives the full variable domain: GAGVSQSPSNKVTEKGKDVELRCDPISGHTALYWYRQSLGQGLEFLIYFQGNSAPDKSGLPSDRFSAERTGGSVSTLTIQRTQQEDSAVYLCASSSLGQGIETQYFGPGTRLLVL.

V usage is TRBV19 and J usage is TRBJ1-2, with 7 bases lining up with TRBD1. The CDR3 has 13 amino acids. The V gene end was trimmed by 5 bases and the J gene end by 3 bases; junction bases not matched to a gene: 3. The germline V gene has CDR1 LNHDA and CDR2 SQIVND (reference sequence). The CDR3 loop reads CASSSTGHYGYTF. The CDR3 region has the DNA TGTGCCAGTAGTTCGACAGGGCACTATGGCTACACCTTC.

CDR3 coding DNA: TGTGCCAGAACAGGGTCGGGTGGCGAGCAGTACTTC. Translation: CARTGSGGEQYF. The V gene is TRBV2, the J gene TRBJ2-7, with D possibly matching TRBD1 (6 bases). Germline-derived CDR1 and CDR2 are SNHLY and FYNNEI. This CDR3 comprises 12 residues. Trimming removed 9 bases from V and 6 bases from J, with 15 bases in between.

The V and J genes are TRBV12-5 and TRBJ2-7; D is ambiguous. Per germline, CDR1 LGHNT and CDR2 FRNRAP. Trimming removed 0 bases at V and 0 bases at J, with 12 bases between. The CDR3 is 16 amino acids. CDR3 amino acids: CASGLVLGLNSYEQYF. CDR3 sequence (DNA): TGTGCTAGTGGTTTGGTACTCGGATTAAACTCCTACGAGCAGTACTTC.

V is TRBV27 and J is TRBJ2-7; 7 positions agree with TRBD2. Germline-derived CDR1 and CDR2 are MNHEY and SMNVEV (reference sequence). V shed 0 bases and J 2 bases; nucleotides not matched to a gene: 4. This CDR3 region has 15 residues. Written as DNA, the CDR3 is TGTGCCAGCAGTTTATCGAGGGCGGGGGCCTACGAGCAGTACTTC. Translation: CASSLSRAGAYEQYF.

This clonotype appeared once. V gene TRBV20-1 combines with J gene TRBJ2-1; 10 bases align to TRBD2. CDR3 length equals 16 residues. With V trimmed by 3 bases and J by 1 base, 6 bases remained unmatched. CDR1 and CDR2 (germline): DFQATT, SNEGSKA (reference sequence). DNA for the CDR3: TGCAGTGCTAGTTTGACTAGCGGGCCATCCTACAATGAGCAGTTCTTC. This codes for CSASLTSGPSYNEQFF.

This clonotype appeared a few times. This chain connects TRBV5-1 to TRBJ1-3; D unresolved. Germline V gene lookup returns CDR1 SGHRS and CDR2 YFSETQ. The CDR3 runs to 14 residues. V dropped 4 bases and J dropped 0 bases, with 8 bases sitting between them. In DNA form, the CDR3 reads TGCGCCAGCAGCGCGGGGAACTCTGGAAACACCATATATTTT. As protein: CASSAGNSGNTIYF.

V is TRBV19 and J is TRBJ2-1; D possibly corresponds to TRBD2 (5 bases). CDR1 and CDR2 from the germline V gene are LNHDA and SQIVND (reference sequence). Trimming left V 2 bases short and J 3 bases short, with 11 bases between. The CDR3 contains 15 residues. The CDR3 sequence is CASSILATGYNEQFF. CDR3 in DNA: TGTGCCAGTAGTATACTAGCAACCGGCTACAATGAGCAGTTCTTC.

V and J are TRBV19 and TRBJ2-4, with 9 bases aligning to TRBD1. Losses at the gene ends were 4 bases for V and 3 bases for J; bases not matched to a gene: 7. In germline, CDR1 is LNHDA, CDR2 SQIVND (reference sequence). CDR3 length equals 16 residues. CDR3 region: CASSRPPTGGKNIQYF. CDR3 coding DNA: TGTGCCAGTAGTAGGCCCCCGACAGGGGGCAAAAACATTCAGTACTTC.

The gene calls are TRBV27 and TRBJ2-5; 7 positions agree with TRBD2. Germline trimming cut 6 bases from V and 5 bases from J; bases unmatched to any gene: 9. Per germline, CDR1 MNHEY and CDR2 SMNVEV (reference sequence). The CDR3 totals 14 residues. In DNA, the CDR3 is TGTGCCAGCAGGAATGCGGGAGTAGGGGAGACCCAGTACTTC. Its translation is CASRNAGVGETQYF.

This clonotype was found a few times. The gene calls are TRBV7-6 and TRBJ2-5; a weak D match, TRBD1 (7 bases). Germline values: CDR1 SGHVS, CDR2 FNYEAQ. The CDR3 is made up of 14 amino acids. The ends were cut back, 2 bases at V and 4 bases at J, with 11 bases in the middle. The CDR3 reads CASSLSGGRETQYF. DNA of the CDR3: TGTGCCAGCAGCTTATCAGGGGGGCGAGAGACCCAGTACTTC.

The chain couples TRBV7-9 to TRBJ2-7; D is possibly TRBD1 (5 bases). Germline assignment: CDR1 SEHNR and CDR2 FQNEAQ (reference sequence). Trimming took 7 bases from V and 4 from J, leaving 14 bases between them. The CDR3 length is 13 residues. Here the CDR3 reads CASNTGPSYEQYF. DNA for the CDR3: TGTGCCAGCAACACAGGACCCTCATACGAGCAGTACTTC.

The chain uses TRBV29-1 and TRBJ2-3, with a weak D call TRBD2 (6 bases). The CDR3 is 16 residues long. Germline loops: CDR1 SQVTM, CDR2 ANQGSEA. Trimming left V 6 bases short and J 2 bases short, with 21 bases between. The CDR3 DNA reads TGCAGCGTCCCGGGAGAGCTAGCGTTACTCACAGATACGCAGTATTTT. Translating it yields CSVPGELALLTDTQYF.

The rearrangement joins TRBV4-2 to TRBJ1-2; weak D call: TRBD1 (5 bases). V lost 4 bases and J lost 5, with 23 bases in between. This CDR3 is 17 amino acids long. The germline CDR1 and CDR2 sequences are LGHNA and YNFKEQ. This CDR3 reads CASSPPVWGWPDYGYTF. The CDR3 nucleotides read TGTGCCAGCAGCCCCCCGGTATGGGGCTGGCCCGATTATGGCTACACCTTC.

V usage is TRBV6-5 and J usage is TRBJ1-1; D unresolved. This CDR3 comprises 12 residues. V lost 0 bases and J lost 3, with 2 bases in between. CDR1 and CDR2 (germline): MNHEY, SVGAGI. The CDR3 reads CASSYSDTEAFF. DNA for the CDR3: TGTGCCAGCAGTTACTCAGACACTGAAGCTTTCTTT.

The rearrangement links TRBV11-2 to TRBJ2-1, with a possible D match to TRBD2 (6 bases). Germline lookup yields CDR1 SGHAT and CDR2 FQNNGV. V lost 5 bases, J lost 1 base, and 12 bases lay in between. The CDR3 spans 15 residues. CDR3 amino acids: CASSQAAGSYNEQFF. DNA of the CDR3: TGTGCCAGCAGCCAGGCCGCGGGGTCCTACAATGAGCAGTTCTTC.

The chain is built from TRBV6-6 and TRBJ1-3; D not certain. This CDR3 spans 14 amino acids. With 7 bases removed from V and 5 bases from J, the gap between germline ends came to 15 bases. Germline V lookup: CDR1 MNHNY, CDR2 SVGAGI (reference sequence). The CDR3, as DNA: TGTGCCAGCACTCGCACGCCGGTCCGAAACACCATATATTTT. Its protein product is CASTRTPVRNTIYF.

This clonotype was seen a few times. The rearrangement links TRBV5-6 to TRBJ2-3, with TRBD1 as a possible D gene (7 bases). This CDR3 has 18 residues. V lost 3 bases, J lost 6 bases, and 26 bases lay in between. Germline V gives CDR1 SGHDT, CDR2 YYEEEE. The CDR3 coding sequence is TGTGCCAGCAGCTCAACCATAAGGACAGGACCGGGGGTGGATACGCAGTATTTT. This gives the protein CASSSTIRTGPGVDTQYF. The variable domain in full, with the rest retrieved from reference TRBV5-6 and TRBJ2-3, is DAGVTQSPTHLIKTRGQQVTLRCSPKSGHDTVSWYQQALGQGPQFIFQYYEEEERQRGNFPDRFSGHQFPNYSSELNVNALLLGDSALYLCASSSTIRTGPGVDTQYFGPGTRLTVL.

In its sample, this clonotype was seen a few times. J is TRBJ2-1 and V is TRBV7-6; 8 bases are shared with TRBD2. J was trimmed by 7 bases and V by 3 bases; bases with no gene match: 8. The CDR3 has 15 residues. Germline CDR1 reads SGHVS; CDR2 reads FNYEAQ. The CDR3 sequence: CASSFAGGTQNEQFF. In nucleotides, the CDR3 is TGTGCCAGCAGCTTTGCGGGAGGTACACAAAATGAGCAGTTCTTC.

V gene TRBV4-2 combines with J gene TRBJ1-5; D unresolved. The CDR3 has 13 amino acids. The germline gives CDR1 LGHNA, CDR2 YNFKEQ. Between the trimmed V and J ends, which lost 2 bases and 0 bases, there was a span of 2 bases. This chain's CDR3 is CASSQNSNQPQHF. The DNA of the CDR3 is TGTGCCAGCAGCCAAAATAGCAATCAGCCCCAGCATTTT.

V and J are TRBV19 and TRBJ1-1; 7 nucleotides agree with TRBD1. Per germline, CDR1 LNHDA and CDR2 SQIVND (reference sequence). V shed 5 bases, J shed 0 bases, and the junction held 12 bases outside the gene matches. CDR3 length equals 17 residues. CDR3 coding DNA: TGTGCCAGTAGTGCCGGACGGACAGGAGGCATGAACACTGAAGCTTTCTTT. Protein: CASSAGRTGGMNTEAFF.

The J gene is TRBJ1-3, the V gene TRBV2; D gene uncertain. The CDR3 consists of 12 residues. In germline, CDR1 is SNHLY, CDR2 FYNNEI. V lost 9 bases to trimming and J lost 0 bases, with 6 bases between them. CDR3 loop: CARWASGNTIYF. DNA of the CDR3: TGTGCCAGATGGGCCTCTGGAAACACCATATATTTT.

The chain carries TRBV27 and TRBJ1-4; D is ambiguous. Trimming pared 6 bases from V and 7 bases from J, leaving 15 bases between. The CDR3 totals 14 residues. Germline-derived CDR1 and CDR2 are MNHEY and SMNVEV (reference sequence). This chain's CDR3 is CASSPAGRLEKLFF. CDR3 nucleotide sequence: TGTGCCAGCAGCCCGGCGGGCAGACTTGAAAAACTGTTTTTT.

This clonotype was observed a few times. This chain uses TRBV5-6 with TRBJ1-2, with D maybe TRBD1 (5 bases). Germline V gene data show CDR1 as SGHDT and CDR2 as YYEEEE. The germline V and J ends were trimmed by 0 bases and 4 bases, with 10 bases remaining between them. The CDR3 length is 14 residues. CDR3 nucleotide sequence: TGTGCCAGCAGCTTGGGGAGGGGTACCTATGGCTACACCTTC. Protein product: CASSLGRGTYGYTF.